This T cell receptor beta chain was recorded in a study of blood T cells in healthy people across ages (dated by TCRdb to between 2015 and 2017). About the study as a whole: In model experiments, template switching captured about one uniquely barcoded TCR beta cDNA molecule for every two T cells. To track age-related changes in TCR beta repertoire diversity, the study relied on deep sequencing normalized with unique cDNA molecular identifiers. Donors were grouped into four age groups: young (average roughly 17 years), middle-aged (around 39), aged (approximately 58) and long-lived (around 80). To avoid experimental bias, donors of different ages were randomly spread across the sequencing lanes. Two additional independent replicas of 1 million unique cDNA reads from the same blood draw were analyzed for two donors (one aged 18 to 30 and one aged 80 or older). Beyond this particular receptor, the publication reports: Observed TCR beta diversity correlated strongly with the percentage of naive T cells measured by flow cytometry. Conclusive comparison of naive and antigen-experienced compartments was prevented by the profiling of bulk unsorted PBMCs. Estimates of total diversity based on one million sequenced T cells were considered lower bounds and underestimates. Observed TCR beta diversity per million T cells fell roughly linearly with age, and a significant reduction was already apparent by age roughly 40. Compared with the aged group, the long-lived group had more naive CD4+ T cells, fewer expanded clones and increased TCR diversity, suggesting age selection. The CMV infection status of donors was not known, potentially confounding age-related changes in expanded clonotypes.

Receptors were amplified or captured by 5' RACE. TCRdb records Illumina HiSeq 2500 as the sequencer. A second roughly 6 to 12 cycle PCR used a sample-barcoded 5' primer and a J-beta primer mix. A unique molecular identifier was introduced onto each TCR beta cDNA molecule by a template-switch 5' adaptor carrying 12 random nucleotides. Each sample yielded at least 2.5 million CDR3-containing paired-end reads. First-strand cDNA was synthesized from all RNA with the Mint cDNA synthesis kit, primed by a TRBC-specific oligonucleotide. All cDNA was treated with uracil-DNA glycosylase and then went through a first 18-cycle PCR with the universal primers M1SS and BC2_uni_R. Regarding the original processing steps: For normalization, 1 million high-quality reads were randomly selected from each sample, with every read carrying a distinct molecular identifier. Instead of being binned into consensus sequences, reads that shared molecular identifiers were thrown out. MiTCR, with a Q25 quality threshold and the strictest error-elimination algorithm, was used for CDR3 identification, clonotype clustering and error correction. A nonparametric unseen species model with Euler transformation was used to estimate a lower bound on total TCR beta diversity. The public reads were run again by TCRdb, first through fastp at Q25 and then through MiXCR, and only productive beta chains were kept. Every CDR3 protein is listed once, alongside the most common genes and DNA of its rows. TCRdb, not the original authors, processed these V and J calls. This sample comprises roughly 1,500,000 distinct CDR3 sequences, roughly 45% of them detected only once. The ten largest clones add up to roughly 7.7% of the sample.

This clonotype showed up many times. Its antigen is currently not known. Base qualities were left out, and no much larger clone turns up one base away. At the junction V is shortened by 4 bases and J by 1 base; bases outside the gene matches: 5. Via the germline V gene, CDR1 is SGDLS and CDR2 YYNGEE. The CDR3 has 15 amino acids, counting the end cysteine and phenylalanine. Only the CDR3 portion is preserved as DNA: 45 bases, with reading frame beginning at the first base. Systemically healthy Caucasian individuals from Russia, 39 in total and aged about 6 to 95 years, were included as donors. Roughly 11 milliliters of peripheral blood were drawn from each donor into EDTA-treated Vacutainer tubes. PBMCs were isolated by Ficoll-Paque density-gradient centrifugation, with at least 6 million obtained per sample. Total RNA, at least 6 micrograms per sample, was extracted from PBMCs with Trizol reagent. For every donor, an aliquot of PBMCs went through flow cytometry to measure the percentages of naive CD45RAhigh/CD27high T cells.

The chain was built from TRBV9 and TRBJ2-7; 10 nucleotides in the junction match TRBD2. This TCR was recovered from a young woman in good health. The sample comprised blood. CDR3 sequence: CASSLSGGSSYEQYF. The DNA sequence is given as TGTGCCAGCAGCCTTAGCGGGGGGTCGTCCTACGAGCAGTACTTC.